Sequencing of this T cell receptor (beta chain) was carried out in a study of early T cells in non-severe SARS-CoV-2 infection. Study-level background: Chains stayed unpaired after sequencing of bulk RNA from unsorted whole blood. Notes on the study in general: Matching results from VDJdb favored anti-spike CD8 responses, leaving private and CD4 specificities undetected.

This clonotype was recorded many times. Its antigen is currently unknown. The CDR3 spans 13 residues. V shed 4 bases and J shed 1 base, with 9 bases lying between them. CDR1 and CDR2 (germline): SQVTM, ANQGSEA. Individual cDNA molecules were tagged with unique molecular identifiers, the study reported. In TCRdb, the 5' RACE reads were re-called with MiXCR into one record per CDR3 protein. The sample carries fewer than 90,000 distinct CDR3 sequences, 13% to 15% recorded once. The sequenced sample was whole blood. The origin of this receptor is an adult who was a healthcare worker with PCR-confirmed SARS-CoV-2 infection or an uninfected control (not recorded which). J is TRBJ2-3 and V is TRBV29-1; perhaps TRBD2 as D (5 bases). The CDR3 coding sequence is TGCAGCGTTGGGCTGCGGGGCACAGATACGCAGTATTTT. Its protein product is CSVGLRGTDTQYF.